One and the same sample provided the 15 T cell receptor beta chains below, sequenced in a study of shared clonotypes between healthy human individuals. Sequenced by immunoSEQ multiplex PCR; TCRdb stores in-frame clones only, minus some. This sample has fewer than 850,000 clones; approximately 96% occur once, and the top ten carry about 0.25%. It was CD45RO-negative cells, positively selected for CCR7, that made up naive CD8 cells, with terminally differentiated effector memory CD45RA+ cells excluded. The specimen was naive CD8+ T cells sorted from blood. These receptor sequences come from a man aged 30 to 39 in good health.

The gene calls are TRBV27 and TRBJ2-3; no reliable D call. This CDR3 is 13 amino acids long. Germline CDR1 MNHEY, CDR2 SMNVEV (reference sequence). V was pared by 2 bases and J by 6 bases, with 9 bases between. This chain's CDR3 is CASSLTVQDTQYF. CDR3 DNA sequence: TGTGCCAGCAGTTTAACGGTACAGGATACGCAGTATTTT.

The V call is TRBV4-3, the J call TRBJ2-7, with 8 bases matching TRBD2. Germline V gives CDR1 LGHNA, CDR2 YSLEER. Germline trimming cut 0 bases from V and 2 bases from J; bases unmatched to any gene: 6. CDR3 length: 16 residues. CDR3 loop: CASSQDSGGRTYEQYF. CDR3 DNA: TGCGCCAGCAGCCAAGATTCGGGCGGGAGGACCTACGAGCAGTACTTC.

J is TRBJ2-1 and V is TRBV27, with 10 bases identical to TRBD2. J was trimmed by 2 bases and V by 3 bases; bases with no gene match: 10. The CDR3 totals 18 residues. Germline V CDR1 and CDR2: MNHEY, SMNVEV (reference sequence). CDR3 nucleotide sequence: TGTGCCAGCAGTTTTAACCCCACTAGCGGGAAACCCTACAATGAGCAGTTCTTC. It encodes CASSFNPTSGKPYNEQFF.

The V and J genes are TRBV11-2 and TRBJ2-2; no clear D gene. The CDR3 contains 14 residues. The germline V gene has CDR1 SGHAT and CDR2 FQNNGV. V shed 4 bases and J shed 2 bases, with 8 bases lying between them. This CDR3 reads CASSYGPNTGELFF. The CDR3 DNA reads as TGTGCCAGCAGCTACGGACCTAACACCGGGGAGCTGTTTTTT.

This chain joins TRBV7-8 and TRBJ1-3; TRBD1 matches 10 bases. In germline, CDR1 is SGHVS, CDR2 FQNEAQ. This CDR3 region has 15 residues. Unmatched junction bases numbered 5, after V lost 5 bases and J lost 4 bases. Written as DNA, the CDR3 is TGTGCCAGCAGCCCCTGGGACAGGGGAGGAAACACCATATATTTT. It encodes CASSPWDRGGNTIYF. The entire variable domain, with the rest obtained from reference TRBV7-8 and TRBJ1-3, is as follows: GAGVSQSPRYKVAKRGQDVALRCDPISGHVSLFWYQQALGQGPEFLTYFQNEAQLDKSGLPSDRFFAERPEGSVSTLKIQRTQQEDSAVYLCASSPWDRGGNTIYFGEGSWLTVV.

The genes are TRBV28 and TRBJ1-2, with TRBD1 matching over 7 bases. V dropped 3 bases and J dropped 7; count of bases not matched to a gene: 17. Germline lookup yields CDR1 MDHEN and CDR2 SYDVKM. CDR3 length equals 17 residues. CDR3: CASSLFPQTGNLGGYTF. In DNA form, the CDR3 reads TGTGCCAGCAGTTTGTTCCCTCAGACAGGGAATTTGGGTGGCTACACCTTC.

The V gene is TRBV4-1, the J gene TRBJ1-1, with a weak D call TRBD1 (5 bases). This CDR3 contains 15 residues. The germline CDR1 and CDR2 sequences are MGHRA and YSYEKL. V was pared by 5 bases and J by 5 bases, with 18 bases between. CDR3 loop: CASSSPGAGGTEAFF. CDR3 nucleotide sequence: TGCGCCAGCAGCTCGCCCGGAGCGGGGGGGACTGAAGCTTTCTTT.

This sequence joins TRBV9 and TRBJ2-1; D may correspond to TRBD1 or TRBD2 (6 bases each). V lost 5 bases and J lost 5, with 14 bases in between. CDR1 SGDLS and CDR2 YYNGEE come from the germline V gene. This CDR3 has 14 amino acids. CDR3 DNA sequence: TGTGCCAGCAGTACCGGGGGCGCGGACAATGAGCAGTTCTTC. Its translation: CASSTGGADNEQFF.

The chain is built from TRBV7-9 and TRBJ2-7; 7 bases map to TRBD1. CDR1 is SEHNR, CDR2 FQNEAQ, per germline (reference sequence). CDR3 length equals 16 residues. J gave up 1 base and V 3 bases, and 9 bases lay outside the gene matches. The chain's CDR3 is CASSLPTNRGSYEQYF. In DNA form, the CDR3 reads TGTGCCAGCAGCTTGCCTACGAACAGGGGATCCTACGAGCAGTACTTC.

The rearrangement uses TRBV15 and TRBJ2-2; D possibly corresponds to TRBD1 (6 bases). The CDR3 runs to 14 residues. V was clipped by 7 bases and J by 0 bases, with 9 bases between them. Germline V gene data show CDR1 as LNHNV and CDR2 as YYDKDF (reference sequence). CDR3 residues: CATKQGPNTGELFF. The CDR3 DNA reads TGTGCCACCAAGCAGGGGCCGAACACCGGGGAGCTGTTTTTT.

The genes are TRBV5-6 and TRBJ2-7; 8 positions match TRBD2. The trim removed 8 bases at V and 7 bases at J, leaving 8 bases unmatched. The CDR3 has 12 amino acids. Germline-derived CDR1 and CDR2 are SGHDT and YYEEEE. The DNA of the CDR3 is TGTGCCAGAAGACTAGCGAGTGTGGAGCAGTACTTC. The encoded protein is CARRLASVEQYF.

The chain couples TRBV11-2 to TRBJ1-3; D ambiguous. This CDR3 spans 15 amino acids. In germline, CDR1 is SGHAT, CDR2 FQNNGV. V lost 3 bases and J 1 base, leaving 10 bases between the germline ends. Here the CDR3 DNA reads TGTGCCAGCAGCTTGTGGGTTCCATCTGGAAACACCATATATTTT. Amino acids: CASSLWVPSGNTIYF.

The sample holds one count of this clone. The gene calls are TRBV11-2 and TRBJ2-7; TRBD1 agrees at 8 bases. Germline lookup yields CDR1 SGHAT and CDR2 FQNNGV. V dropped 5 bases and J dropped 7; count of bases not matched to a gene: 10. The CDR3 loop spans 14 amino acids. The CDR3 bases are TGTGCCAGCAGCCGCGGAGACAGGGGAGTTGAGCAGTACTTC. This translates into CASSRGDRGVEQYF.

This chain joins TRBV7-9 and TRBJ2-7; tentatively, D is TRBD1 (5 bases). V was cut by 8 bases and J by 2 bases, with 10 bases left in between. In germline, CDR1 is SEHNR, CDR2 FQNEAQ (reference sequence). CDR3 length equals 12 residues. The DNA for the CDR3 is TGTGCCAGCCGGACGGACACCTACGAGCAGTACTTC. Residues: CASRTDTYEQYF. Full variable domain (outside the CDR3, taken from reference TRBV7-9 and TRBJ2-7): DTGVSQNPRHKITKRGQNVTFRCDPISEHNRLYWYRQTLGQGPEFLTYFQNEAQLEKSRLLSDRFSAERPKGSFSTLEIQRTEQGDSAMYLCASRTDTYEQYFGPGTRLTVT.

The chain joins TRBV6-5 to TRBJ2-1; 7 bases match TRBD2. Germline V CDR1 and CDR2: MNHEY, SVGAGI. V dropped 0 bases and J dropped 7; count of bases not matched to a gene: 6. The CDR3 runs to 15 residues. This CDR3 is CASSYSGVSGNEQFF. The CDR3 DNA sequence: TGTGCCAGCAGTTACTCAGGGGTTAGCGGGAATGAGCAGTTCTTC.